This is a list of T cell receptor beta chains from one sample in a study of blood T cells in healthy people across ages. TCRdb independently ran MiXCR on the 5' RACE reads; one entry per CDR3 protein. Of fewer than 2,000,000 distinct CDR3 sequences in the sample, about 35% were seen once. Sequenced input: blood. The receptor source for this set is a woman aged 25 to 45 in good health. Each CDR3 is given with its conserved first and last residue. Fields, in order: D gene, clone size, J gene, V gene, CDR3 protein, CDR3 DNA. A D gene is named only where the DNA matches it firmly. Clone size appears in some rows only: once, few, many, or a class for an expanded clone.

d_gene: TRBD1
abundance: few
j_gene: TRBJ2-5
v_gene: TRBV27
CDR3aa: CASRGTGWRETQYF
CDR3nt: TGTGCCAGCAGAGGGACAGGGTGGCGGGAGACCCAGTACTTC

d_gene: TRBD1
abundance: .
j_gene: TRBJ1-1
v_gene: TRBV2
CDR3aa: CASTWTGMNTEAFF
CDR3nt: TGTGCCAGCACTTGGACAGGGATGAACACTGAAGCTTTCTTT

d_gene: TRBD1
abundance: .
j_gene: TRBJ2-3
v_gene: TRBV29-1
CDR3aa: CSATLRDRGGWSTDTQYF
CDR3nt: TGCAGCGCTACCCTCCGGGACAGGGGGGGATGGAGCACAGATACGCAGTATTTT

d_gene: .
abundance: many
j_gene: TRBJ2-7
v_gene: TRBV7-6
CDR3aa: CASSQAAGLEQYF
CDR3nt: TGTGCCAGCAGCCAGGCGGCCGGGTTAGAGCAGTACTTC

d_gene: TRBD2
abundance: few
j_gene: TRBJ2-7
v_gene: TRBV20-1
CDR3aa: CSAHSGLAYEQYF
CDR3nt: TGCAGTGCGCACTCTGGACTAGCCTACGAGCAGTACTTC

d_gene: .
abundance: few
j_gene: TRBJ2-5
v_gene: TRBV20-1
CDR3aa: CSARVGSLRETQYF
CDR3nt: TGCAGTGCTAGAGTTGGCAGTTTGCGGGAGACCCAGTACTTC

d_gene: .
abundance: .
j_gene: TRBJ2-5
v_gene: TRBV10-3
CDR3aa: CAISESTLTEMYQETQYF
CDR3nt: TGTGCCATCAGTGAGTCGACCCTGACAGAGATGTACCAAGAGACCCAGTACTTC

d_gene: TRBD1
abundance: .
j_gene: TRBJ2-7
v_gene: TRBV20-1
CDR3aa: CSAIRDRVTYEQYF
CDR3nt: TGCAGTGCTATCCGGGACAGGGTGACCTACGAGCAGTACTTC

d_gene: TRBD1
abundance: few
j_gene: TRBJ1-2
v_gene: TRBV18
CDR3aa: CASSPDREGYGYTF
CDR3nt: TGTGCCAGCTCACCGGACAGGGAGGGCTATGGCTACACCTTC

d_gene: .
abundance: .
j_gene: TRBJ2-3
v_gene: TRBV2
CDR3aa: CASRRGFGTTDTQYF
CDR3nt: TGTGCCAGCAGACGAGGATTTGGGACCACAGATACGCAGTATTTT

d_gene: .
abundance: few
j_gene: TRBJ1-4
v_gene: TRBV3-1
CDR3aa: CASSPPGSVAEKLFF
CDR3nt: TGTGCCAGCAGCCCCCCAGGGAGTGTAGCGGAAAAACTGTTTTTT

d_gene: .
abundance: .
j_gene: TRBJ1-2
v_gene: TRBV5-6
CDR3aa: CASSLAGIGVGYTF
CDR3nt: TGTGCCAGCAGCTTGGCCGGTATCGGGGTTGGCTACACCTTC

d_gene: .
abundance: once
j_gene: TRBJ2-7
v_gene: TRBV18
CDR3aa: CASSPMDGSYEQYF
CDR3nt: TGTGCCAGCTCACCAATGGACGGTTCCTACGAGCAGTACTTC

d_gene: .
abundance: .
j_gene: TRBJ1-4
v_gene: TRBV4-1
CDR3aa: CASRQAGGREKLFF
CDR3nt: TGCGCCAGCAGACAGGCCGGCGGTCGGGAAAAACTGTTTTTT

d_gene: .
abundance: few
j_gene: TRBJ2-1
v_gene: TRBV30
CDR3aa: CAWSAWGVNNEQFF
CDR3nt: TGTGCCTGGAGTGCTTGGGGGGTCAACAATGAGCAGTTCTTC

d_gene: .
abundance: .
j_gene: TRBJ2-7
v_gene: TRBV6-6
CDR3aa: CASSKLAGSNEQYF
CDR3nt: TGTGCCAGCAGTAAACTAGCCGGGTCCAACGAGCAGTACTTC

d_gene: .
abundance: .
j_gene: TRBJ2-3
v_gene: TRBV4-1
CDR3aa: CASSQTADMSGDTQYF
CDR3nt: TGCGCCAGCAGCCAAACCGCAGACATGAGCGGGGATACGCAGTATTTT

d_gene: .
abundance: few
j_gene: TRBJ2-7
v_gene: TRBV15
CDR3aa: CATSTGTRYEQYF
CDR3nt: TGTGCCACCAGCACCGGGACTCGATACGAGCAGTACTTC

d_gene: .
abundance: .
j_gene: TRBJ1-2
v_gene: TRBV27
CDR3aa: CASSPFRNEGETGYTF
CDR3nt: TGTGCCAGCAGTCCCTTTCGTAACGAGGGGGAAACTGGCTACACCTTC

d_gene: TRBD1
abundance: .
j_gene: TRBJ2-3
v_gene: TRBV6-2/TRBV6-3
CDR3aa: CASSYSIQGAFSDTQYF
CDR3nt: TGTGCCAGCAGTTACTCGATCCAGGGGGCTTTTTCAGATACGCAGTATTTT

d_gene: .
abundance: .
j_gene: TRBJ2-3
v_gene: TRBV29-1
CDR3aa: CSVGFLTDTQYF
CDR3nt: TGCAGCGTTGGTTTTTTGACAGATACGCAGTATTTT